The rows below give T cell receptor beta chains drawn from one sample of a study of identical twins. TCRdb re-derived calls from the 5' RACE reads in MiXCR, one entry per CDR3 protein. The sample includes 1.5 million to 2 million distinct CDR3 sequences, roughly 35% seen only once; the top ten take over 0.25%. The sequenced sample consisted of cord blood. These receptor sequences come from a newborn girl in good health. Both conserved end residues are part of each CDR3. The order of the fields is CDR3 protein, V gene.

CSARAPMGHSPLHF	TRBV20-1
CSAQLAGSTDTQYF	TRBV20-1
CASSGGRSNYGYTF	TRBV6-1
CASSQVAGGLFSYEQYF	TRBV4-2
CAISEALAGGNEQFF	TRBV10-3
CASLLAGEETQYF	TRBV28
CSARSVDTQYF	TRBV20-1
CASSLVAGRRPEQFF	TRBV5-1
CNASGARASTDTQYF	TRBV20-1
CASSLSPQPQHF	TRBV11-2
CASSQDFLVNEQFF	TRBV4-2
CASSHPKETQYF	TRBV5-1
CASSFGRTAYGYIF	TRBV27
CASRPGTDNSPLHF	TRBV12-3/TRBV12-4
CASSLGDPYTDTQYF	TRBV12-3/TRBV12-4
CASSWTGTTNTGELFF	TRBV5-6
CASRPRTSGDNEQFF	TRBV3-1
CSARTTGGRSYNSPLHF	TRBV20-1
CATRFRDRATDTQYF	TRBV10-3
CATSRAGLVVPQYF	TRBV15
CSARLPGYEQYF	TRBV20-1
CASSQDWGGGTEAFF	TRBV14
CASSLVSGSKNTEAFF	TRBV5-1
CASRPTGTEPQHF	TRBV6-6
CASSHTENYGYTF	TRBV16
CASSSTYRGNREKLFF	TRBV18
CASSEGWVATYEQYF	TRBV2
CSARERQGQFF	TRBV20-1
CASSQDRRQYNEQFF	TRBV4-1
CASSWGDQETQYF	TRBV7-8
CSARREGGRSNQPQHF	TRBV20-1
CASSLPPGNGQYF	TRBV11-3
CASSRIGLATDTQYF	TRBV4-1
CASSFLERSGANVLTF	TRBV13
CAWNGDLYSTDTQYF	TRBV30
CASSLAQAGSYEQYF	TRBV12-3/TRBV12-4
CASTRAGTTTDTQYF	TRBV2
CSATGTLDYEQYF	TRBV20-1
CASSLVLVSNHEQYF	TRBV7-8
CASSLFAGGGGEQFF	TRBV5-5
CASSPREIPYEQYF	TRBV27
CASSYRYLRYEQFF	TRBV6-6
CASSFRTGPGGTEAFF	TRBV9
CSAGGTSGRIYNEQFF	TRBV20-1
CASSPGDRGKTEAFF	TRBV28
CATSGGQPNYGYTF	TRBV24-1
CATSRDYTHFTDTQSF	TRBV15
CASSPRDYLHYNEQFF	TRBV12-3/TRBV12-4
CSVGSWTGAEQYF	TRBV29-1
CASRGQGIYEQYF	TRBV27
CSAGDDRGAYNSPLHF	TRBV20-1
CASSLTGRGNSYEQYF	TRBV7-9
CAIGTSGRMGNEQFF	TRBV10-3
CASSPRGLSYNEQFF	TRBV5-1
CSASSGRWDNEQFF	TRBV20-1
CSVKFGTDYGYTF	TRBV29-1
CSARTPESSYNEQFF	TRBV20-1
CASSGTGLLYGYTF	TRBV6-1
CASSLNQETQFF	TRBV11-2
CASSLWDSSCNEQFF	TRBV5-1